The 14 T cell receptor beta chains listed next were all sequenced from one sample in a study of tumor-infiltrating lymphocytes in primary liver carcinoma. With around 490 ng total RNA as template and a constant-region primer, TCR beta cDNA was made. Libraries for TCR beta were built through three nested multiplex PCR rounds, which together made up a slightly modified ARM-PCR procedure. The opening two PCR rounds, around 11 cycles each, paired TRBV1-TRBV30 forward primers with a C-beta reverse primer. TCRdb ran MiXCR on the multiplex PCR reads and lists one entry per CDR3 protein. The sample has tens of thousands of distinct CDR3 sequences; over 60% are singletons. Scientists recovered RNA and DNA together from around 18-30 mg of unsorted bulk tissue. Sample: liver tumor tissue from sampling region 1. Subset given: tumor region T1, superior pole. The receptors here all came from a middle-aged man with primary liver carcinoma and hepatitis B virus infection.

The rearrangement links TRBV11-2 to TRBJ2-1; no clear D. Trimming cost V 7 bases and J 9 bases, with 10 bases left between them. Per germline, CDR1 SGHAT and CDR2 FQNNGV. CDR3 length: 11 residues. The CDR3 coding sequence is TGTGCCAGCAACTCCTCTCTTGAGCAGTTCTTC. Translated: CASNSSLEQFF.

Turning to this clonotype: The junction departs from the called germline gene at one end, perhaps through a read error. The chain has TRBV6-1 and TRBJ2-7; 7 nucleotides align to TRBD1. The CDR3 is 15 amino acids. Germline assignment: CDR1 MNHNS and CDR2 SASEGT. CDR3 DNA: TGTACCAGCAGTGAAGCCCCGAGACAGGGCTACGAGCAGCACTTC. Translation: CTSSEAPRQGYEQHF.

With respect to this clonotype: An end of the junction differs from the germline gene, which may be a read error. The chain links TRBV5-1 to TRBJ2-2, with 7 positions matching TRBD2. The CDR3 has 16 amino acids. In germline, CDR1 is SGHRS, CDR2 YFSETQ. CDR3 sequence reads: CASSFRTSENTGEPIF. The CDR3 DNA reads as TGCGCCAGCAGCTTCCGCACTAGCGAGAACACCGGGGAGCCGATTTTT.

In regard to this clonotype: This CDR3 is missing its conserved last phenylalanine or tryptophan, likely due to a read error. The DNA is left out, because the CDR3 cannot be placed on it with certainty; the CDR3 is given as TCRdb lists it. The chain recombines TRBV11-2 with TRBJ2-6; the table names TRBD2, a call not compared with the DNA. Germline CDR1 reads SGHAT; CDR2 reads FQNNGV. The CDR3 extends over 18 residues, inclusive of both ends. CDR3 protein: CASSLRLAGLSGANVPIL.

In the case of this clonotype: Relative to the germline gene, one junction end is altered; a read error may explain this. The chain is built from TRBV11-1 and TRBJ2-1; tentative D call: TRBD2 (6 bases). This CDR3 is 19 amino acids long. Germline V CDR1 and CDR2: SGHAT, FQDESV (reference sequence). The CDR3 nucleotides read TGTGCCAGCAGCTTTGGATTCGGACTGGCGGGAACCTCCTACAATGAGGAGTTCTTC. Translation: CASSFGFGLAGTSYNEEFF.

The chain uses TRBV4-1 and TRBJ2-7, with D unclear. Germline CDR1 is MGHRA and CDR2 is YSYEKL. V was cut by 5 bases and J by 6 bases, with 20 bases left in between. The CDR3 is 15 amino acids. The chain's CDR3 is CASSWDLASASEQYF. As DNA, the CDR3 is TGCGCCAGCAGCTGGGATTTAGCATCCGCATCCGAGCAGTACTTC.

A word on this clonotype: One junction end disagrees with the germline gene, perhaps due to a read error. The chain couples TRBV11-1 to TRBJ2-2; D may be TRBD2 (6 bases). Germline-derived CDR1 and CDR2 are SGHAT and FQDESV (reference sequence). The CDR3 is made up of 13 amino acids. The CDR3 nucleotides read TGTGCCGGCAGCTTACTAGTCGGCGGGGAGCTGTTGTTT. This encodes CAGSLLVGGELLF.

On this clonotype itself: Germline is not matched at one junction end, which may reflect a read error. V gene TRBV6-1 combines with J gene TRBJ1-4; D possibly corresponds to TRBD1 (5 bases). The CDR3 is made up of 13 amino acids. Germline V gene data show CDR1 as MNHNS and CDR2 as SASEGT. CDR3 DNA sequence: TGTGCCAACAGGAATCGGGAGAGGGAAAAACCGTTTTTT. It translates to CANRNREREKPFF.

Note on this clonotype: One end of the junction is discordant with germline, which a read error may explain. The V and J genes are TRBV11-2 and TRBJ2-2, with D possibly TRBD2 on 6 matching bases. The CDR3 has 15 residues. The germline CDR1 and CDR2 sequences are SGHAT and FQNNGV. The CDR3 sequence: CTSLPPGVYTEVLFF. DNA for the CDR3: TGTACCAGCCTCCCACCGGGAGTGTACACCGAGGTGCTGTTTTTT.

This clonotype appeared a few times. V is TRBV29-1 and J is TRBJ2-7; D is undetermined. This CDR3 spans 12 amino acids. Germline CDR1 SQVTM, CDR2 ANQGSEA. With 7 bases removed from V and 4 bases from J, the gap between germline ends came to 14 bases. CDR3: CSARANGYEQYF. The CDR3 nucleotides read TGCAGCGCTCGGGCCAATGGGTACGAGCAGTACTTC.

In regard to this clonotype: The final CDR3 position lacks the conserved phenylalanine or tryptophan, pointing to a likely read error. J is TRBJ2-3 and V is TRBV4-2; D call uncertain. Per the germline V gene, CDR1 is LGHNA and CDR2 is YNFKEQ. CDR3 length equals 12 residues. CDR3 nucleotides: TGTGCCAGTGTGATTAGCACAGATACCCAGTATCTT. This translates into CASVISTDTQYL.

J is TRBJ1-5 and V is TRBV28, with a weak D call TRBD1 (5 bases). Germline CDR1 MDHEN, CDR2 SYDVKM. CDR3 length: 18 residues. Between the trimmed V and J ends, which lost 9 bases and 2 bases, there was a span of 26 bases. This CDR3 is CASSLDRGIEKGNQPQHF. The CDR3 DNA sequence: TGTGCCAGTAGTCTTGACCGGGGCATTGAGAAGGGCAATCAGCCCCAGCATTTT.

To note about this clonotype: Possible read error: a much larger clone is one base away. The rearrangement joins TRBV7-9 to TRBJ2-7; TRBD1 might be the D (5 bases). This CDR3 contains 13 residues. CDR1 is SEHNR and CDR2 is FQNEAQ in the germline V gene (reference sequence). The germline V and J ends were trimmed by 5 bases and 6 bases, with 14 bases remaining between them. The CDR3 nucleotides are TGTGCCAGCAGCCTCCGTTCAGGGTCCGAGCAGTACTTC. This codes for CASSLRSGSEQYF.

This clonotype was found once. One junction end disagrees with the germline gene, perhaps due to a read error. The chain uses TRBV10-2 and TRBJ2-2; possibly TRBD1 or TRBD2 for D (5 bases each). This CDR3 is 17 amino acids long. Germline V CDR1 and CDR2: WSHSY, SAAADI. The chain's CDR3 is CASSEIPGWGNTGELLF. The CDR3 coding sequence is TGCGCCAGCAGTGAAATCCCGGGATGGGGGAACACCGGGGAGCTGTTGTTT.